This T cell receptor (beta chain) emerged from a study of cytomegalovirus exposure and HLA in healthy donors. Study in general: The same platform as the 666 first-cohort repertoires was used for the 120 validation repertoires, a later analysis reported. Notes on the study in general: One later analysis, an examination of the roughly 130 validation repertoires, found that first-cohort TCR clusters tended to co-occur in them. Reports showed the classifier diagnosing cytomegalovirus status with high specificity and sensitivity. Investigators reported 164 TCR beta chains as tied to cytomegalovirus.

Repertoires were generated with immunoSEQ multiplex PCR, while TCRdb's copy carries only in-frame clones and drops some. In the table there are about 160,000 clones, over 85% of which are singletons. Remarks on this clone: Its target is not known.

This CDR3 comprises 10 residues. V lost 7 bases and J lost 2, with 2 bases in between. Germline values: CDR1 MDHEN, CDR2 SYDVKM. Sequencing was carried out using PBMCs. This TCR derives from a young man in good health and CMV-seropositive. This chain joins TRBV28 and TRBJ1-1, with D hard to call. CDR3 in DNA: TGTGCCAGCACAAACACTGAAGCTTTCTTT. It codes for CASTNTEAFF.